This T cell receptor (beta chain) comes out of a study of T-cell memory formation after mild COVID-19. The ends were cut back, 7 bases at V and 4 bases at J, with 14 bases in the middle. The CDR3 loop spans 14 amino acids. The germline V gene has CDR1 LNHDA and CDR2 SQIVND (reference sequence). Broader study findings: Shrinking CD4+ clones were chiefly CM and EM; CD8+ ones were chiefly EMRA. There was a balanced CD4/CD8 profile in clones contracting day 15 to 85, and later expanders leaned CD4+. For second-wave clones that peaked at day 37, SARS-CoV-2 specificity went unverified.

Note on this clonotype: What it binds is unknown.

From 5'RACE with constant-segment primers came TCR alpha and TCR beta cDNA libraries that carried sample barcodes and UMIs. Each CDR3 protein is one row after TCRdb ran MiXCR on the 5' RACE reads. The sample contains under 300,000 distinct CDR3 sequences, roughly 8.2% of which appear only once. This TCR was sampled from a young man who had mild COVID-19 (a few samples of this study predate the infection). Cell type and time point are not known. The sequencing sample was made of PBMCs or a T cell subset sorted from them (not recorded which). V is TRBV19 and J is TRBJ1-5, with D hard to call. The CDR3 here is CASNQEVRNQPQHF. DNA for the CDR3: TGTGCCAGTAATCAGGAGGTGAGAAATCAGCCCCAGCATTTT.